Listed below are T cell receptor beta chains from one sample, sequenced in a study of cytomegalovirus exposure and HLA in healthy donors. The method was immunoSEQ multiplex PCR; TCRdb's version includes in-frame clones alone and lacks a portion of them. The data hold approximately 81,000 clones, with roughly 70% observed a single time. The specimen sequenced was PBMCs. The receptors were sampled from a man aged 40-49 years in good health and CMV-seropositive. CDR3s include the opening cysteine and the closing phenylalanine or tryptophan. The order of the fields is CDR3 DNA, CDR3 protein, V gene, J gene, clone size, D gene. A D gene is named only where the DNA matches it firmly. Clone size is stated in some rows and not others, as once, few, many or a class when expanded.

DNA: TGTGCCAGCATCAAACGGACAGGGGGGGAGACCCAGTACTTC
CDR3: CASIKRTGGETQYF
V: TRBV7-2
J: TRBJ2-5
size: .
D: TRBD1

DNA: TGTGCCTGGAGTGCCGGGGACAACGAGCAGTACTTC
CDR3: CAWSAGDNEQYF
V: TRBV30
J: TRBJ2-7
size: .
D: .

DNA: TGTGCCAGCAGTGGTTCAGGGACTAGCGGTTCCTACGAGCAGTACTTC
CDR3: CASSGSGTSGSYEQYF
V: TRBV2
J: TRBJ2-7
size: .
D: TRBD2

DNA: TGTGCCAGCAGACCCGATCGGACAGCAGCCTACGAGCAGTACTTC
CDR3: CASRPDRTAAYEQYF
V: TRBV27
J: TRBJ2-7
size: .
D: .

DNA: TGTGCCAGCATACTGACAGGGGGCGGGACCGGGGAGCTGTTTTTT
CDR3: CASILTGGGTGELFF
V: TRBV6-1
J: TRBJ2-2
size: medium-sized
D: TRBD1

DNA: TGTGCCAGCAGCTTGGGCCGGGGAACCTACAATGAGCAGTTCTTC
CDR3: CASSLGRGTYNEQFF
V: TRBV5-4
J: TRBJ2-1
size: .
D: .

DNA: TGCGCCAGCAGCCAAGATGATTTTGGGACTAGCGACGGGTTCGCAGATACGCAGTATTTT
CDR3: CASSQDDFGTSDGFADTQYF
V: TRBV4-3
J: TRBJ2-3
size: .
D: TRBD2

DNA: TGTGCCAGCAGCCCGGGACTAGGTTACAATGAGCAGTTCTTC
CDR3: CASSPGLGYNEQFF
V: TRBV2
J: TRBJ2-1
size: .
D: TRBD2

DNA: TGTGCCAGCAGGAGGGGCGGGAACAATCAGCCCCAGCATTTT
CDR3: CASRRGGNNQPQHF
V: TRBV28
J: TRBJ1-5
size: .
D: .

DNA: TGTGCCAGCTCACCAGGACACAGCGGGGCCACAGATACGCAGTATTTT
CDR3: CASSPGHSGATDTQYF
V: TRBV18
J: TRBJ2-3
size: .
D: TRBD2

DNA: TGTGCCAGTAGCACTAGCGGGGGGTCTGATACGCAGTATTTT
CDR3: CASSTSGGSDTQYF
V: TRBV19
J: TRBJ2-3
size: .
D: TRBD2

DNA: TGTGCCAGCAGCCCCCGCCGAGACAGGGACTATGGCTACACCTTC
CDR3: CASSPRRDRDYGYTF
V: TRBV7-9
J: TRBJ1-2
size: .
D: TRBD1

DNA: TGTGCCAGCAGCCCGGGGACAGGGAATGGCTACACCTTC
CDR3: CASSPGTGNGYTF
V: TRBV9
J: TRBJ1-2
size: once
D: TRBD1

DNA: TGTGCCAGCAGTGGTACTAGGCGCACAGATACGCAGTATTTT
CDR3: CASSGTRRTDTQYF
V: TRBV25-1
J: TRBJ2-3
size: .
D: .

DNA: TGTGCCAGCAGGGACAGGGCGGGCTACACCTTC
CDR3: CASRDRAGYTF
V: TRBV6-5
J: TRBJ1-2
size: .
D: TRBD1

DNA: TGTGCCAGCAGCGCTGGAGCTGGAAACACCATATATTTT
CDR3: CASSAGAGNTIYF
V: TRBV9
J: TRBJ1-3
size: .
D: .